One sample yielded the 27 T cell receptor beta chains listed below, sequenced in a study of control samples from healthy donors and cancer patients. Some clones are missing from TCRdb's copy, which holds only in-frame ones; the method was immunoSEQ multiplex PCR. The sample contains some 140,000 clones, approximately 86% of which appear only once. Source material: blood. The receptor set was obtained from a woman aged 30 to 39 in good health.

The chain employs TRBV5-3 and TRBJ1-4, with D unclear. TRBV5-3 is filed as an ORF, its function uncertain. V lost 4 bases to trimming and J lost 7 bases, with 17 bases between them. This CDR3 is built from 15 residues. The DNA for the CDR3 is TGTGCCAGAAGCCGAGCCGACACTATAGGTGAAAAACTGTTTTTT. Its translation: CARSRADTIGEKLFF.

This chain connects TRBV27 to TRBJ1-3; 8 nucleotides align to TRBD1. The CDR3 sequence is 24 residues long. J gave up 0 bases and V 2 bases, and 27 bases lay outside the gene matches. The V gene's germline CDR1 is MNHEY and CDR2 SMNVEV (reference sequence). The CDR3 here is CASSLPPSQNIGQGAYISGNTIYF. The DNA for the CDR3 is TGTGCCAGCAGTTTACCCCCCAGCCAAAATATAGGGCAGGGGGCCTATATCTCTGGAAACACCATATATTTT.

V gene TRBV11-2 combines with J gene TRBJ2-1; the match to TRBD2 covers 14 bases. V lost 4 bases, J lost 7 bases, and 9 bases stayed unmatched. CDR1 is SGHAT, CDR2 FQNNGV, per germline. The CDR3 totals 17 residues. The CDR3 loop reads CASSSLRTSGRLNEQFF. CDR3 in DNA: TGTGCCAGCAGCTCTTTACGGACTAGCGGGAGGTTGAATGAGCAGTTCTTC.

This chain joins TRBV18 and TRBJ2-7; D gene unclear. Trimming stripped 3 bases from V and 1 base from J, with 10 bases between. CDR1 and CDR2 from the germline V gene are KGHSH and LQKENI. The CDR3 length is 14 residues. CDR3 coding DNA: TGTGCCAGCTCACCCGACATCTTATCCTACGAGCAGTACTTC. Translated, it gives CASSPDILSYEQYF.

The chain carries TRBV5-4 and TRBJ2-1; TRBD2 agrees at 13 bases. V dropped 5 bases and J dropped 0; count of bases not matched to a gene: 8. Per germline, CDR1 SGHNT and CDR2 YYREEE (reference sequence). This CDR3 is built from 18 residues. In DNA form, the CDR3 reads TGTGCCAGCAGAGACGGACTAGCGGGAGCAGGCTCCTACAATGAGCAGTTCTTC. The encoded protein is CASRDGLAGAGSYNEQFF.

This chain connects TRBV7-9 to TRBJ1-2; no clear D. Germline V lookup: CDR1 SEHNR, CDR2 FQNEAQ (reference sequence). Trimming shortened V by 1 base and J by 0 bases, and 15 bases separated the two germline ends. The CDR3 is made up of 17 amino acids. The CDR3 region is CASSLVGVPGANYGYTF. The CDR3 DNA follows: TGTGCCAGCAGCTTAGTAGGTGTACCAGGTGCTAACTATGGCTACACCTTC. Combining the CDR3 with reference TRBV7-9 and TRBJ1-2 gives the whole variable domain DTGVSQNPRHKITKRGQNVTFRCDPISEHNRLYWYRQTLGQGPEFLTYFQNEAQLEKSRLLSDRFSAERPKGSFSTLEIQRTEQGDSAMYLCASSLVGVPGANYGYTFGSGTRLTVV.

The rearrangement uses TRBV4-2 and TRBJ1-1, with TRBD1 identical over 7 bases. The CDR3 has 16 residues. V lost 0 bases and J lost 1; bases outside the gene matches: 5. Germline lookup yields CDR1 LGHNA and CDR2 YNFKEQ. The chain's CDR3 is CASSQDRTGSNTEAFF. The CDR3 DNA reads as TGTGCCAGCAGCCAAGATAGGACAGGCTCGAACACTGAAGCTTTCTTT.

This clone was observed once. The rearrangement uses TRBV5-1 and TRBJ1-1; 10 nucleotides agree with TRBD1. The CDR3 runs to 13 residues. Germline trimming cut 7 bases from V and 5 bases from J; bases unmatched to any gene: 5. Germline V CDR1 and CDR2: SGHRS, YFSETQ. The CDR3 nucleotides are TGCGCCAGCGCCCGGACAGGGGGTACTGAAGCTTTCTTT. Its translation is CASARTGGTEAFF.

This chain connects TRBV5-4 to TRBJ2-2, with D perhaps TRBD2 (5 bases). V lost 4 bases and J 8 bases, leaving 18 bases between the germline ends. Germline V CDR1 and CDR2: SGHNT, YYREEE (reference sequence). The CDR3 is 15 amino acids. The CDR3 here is CASSRGSALGGELFF. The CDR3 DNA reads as TGTGCCAGCAGCCGAGGGAGTGCACTGGGGGGGGAGCTGTTTTTT.

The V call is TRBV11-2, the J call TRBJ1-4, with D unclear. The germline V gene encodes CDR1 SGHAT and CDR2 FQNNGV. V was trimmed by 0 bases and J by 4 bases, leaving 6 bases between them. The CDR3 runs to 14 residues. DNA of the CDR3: TGTGCCAGCAGCTTAGATGCGGGTAATGAAAAACTGTTTTTT. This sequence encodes CASSLDAGNEKLFF.

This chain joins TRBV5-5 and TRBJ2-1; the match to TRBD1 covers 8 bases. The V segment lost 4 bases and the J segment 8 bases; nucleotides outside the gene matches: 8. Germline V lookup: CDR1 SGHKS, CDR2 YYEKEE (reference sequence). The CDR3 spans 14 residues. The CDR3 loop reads CASSLNDRGDEQFF. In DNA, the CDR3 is TGTGCCAGCAGCCTGAATGACAGGGGCGATGAGCAGTTCTTC.

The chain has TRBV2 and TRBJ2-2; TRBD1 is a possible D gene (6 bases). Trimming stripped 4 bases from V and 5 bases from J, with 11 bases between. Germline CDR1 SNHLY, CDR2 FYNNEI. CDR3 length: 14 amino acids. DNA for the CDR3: TGTGCCAGCAGTGGAGGGGGTTTTACCGGGGAGCTGTTTTTT. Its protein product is CASSGGGFTGELFF.

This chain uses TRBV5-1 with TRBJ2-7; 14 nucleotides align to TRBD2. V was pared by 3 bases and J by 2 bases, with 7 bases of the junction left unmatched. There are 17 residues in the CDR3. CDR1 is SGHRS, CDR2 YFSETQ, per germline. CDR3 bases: TGCGCCAGCAGCTACAGACTAGCGGGAGGGTTGACCTACGAGCAGTACTTC. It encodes CASSYRLAGGLTYEQYF.

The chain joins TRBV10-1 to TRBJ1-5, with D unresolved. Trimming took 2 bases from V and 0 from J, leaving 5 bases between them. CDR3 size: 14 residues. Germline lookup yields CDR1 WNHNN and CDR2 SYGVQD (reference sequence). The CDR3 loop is CASSEGYSNQPQHF. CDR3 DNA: TGCGCCAGCAGTGAGGGGTATAGCAATCAGCCCCAGCATTTT.

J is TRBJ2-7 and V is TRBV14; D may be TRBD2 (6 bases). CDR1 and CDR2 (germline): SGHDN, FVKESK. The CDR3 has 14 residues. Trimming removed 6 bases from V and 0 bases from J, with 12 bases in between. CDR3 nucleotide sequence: TGTGCCAGCAGTTCGGGGGACTTCTCCTACGAGCAGTACTTC. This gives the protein CASSSGDFSYEQYF.

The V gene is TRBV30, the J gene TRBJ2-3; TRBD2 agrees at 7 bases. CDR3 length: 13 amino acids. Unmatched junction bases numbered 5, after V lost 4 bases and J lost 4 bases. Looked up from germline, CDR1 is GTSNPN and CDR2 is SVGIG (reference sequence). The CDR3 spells CAWKLGGADTQYF. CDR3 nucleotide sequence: TGTGCCTGGAAGCTGGGAGGGGCAGATACGCAGTATTTT.

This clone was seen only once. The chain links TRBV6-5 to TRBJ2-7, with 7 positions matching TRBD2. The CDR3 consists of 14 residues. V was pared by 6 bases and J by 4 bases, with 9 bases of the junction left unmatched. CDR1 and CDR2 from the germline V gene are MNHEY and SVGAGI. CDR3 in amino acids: CASRPGGSRYEQYF. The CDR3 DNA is TGTGCCAGCAGGCCGGGGGGTTCTAGGTACGAGCAGTACTTC.

CDR3 DNA: TGCGCCAGCAGCTCTACGGGGGGCCTGGCGGGGACTGAAGCTTTCTTT. It is translated as CASSSTGGLAGTEAFF. The chain couples TRBV5-1 to TRBJ1-1; perhaps TRBD1 as D (6 bases). This CDR3 contains 16 residues. CDR1 is SGHRS, CDR2 YFSETQ, per germline. V lost 3 bases and J lost 5, with 20 bases in between.

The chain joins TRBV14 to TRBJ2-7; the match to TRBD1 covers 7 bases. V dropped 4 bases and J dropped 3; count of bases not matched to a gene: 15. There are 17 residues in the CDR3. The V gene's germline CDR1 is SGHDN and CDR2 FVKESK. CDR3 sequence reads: CASSRRTGSLKGYEQYF. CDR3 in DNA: TGTGCCAGCAGCCGGCGGACAGGCTCATTAAAGGGCTACGAGCAGTACTTC.

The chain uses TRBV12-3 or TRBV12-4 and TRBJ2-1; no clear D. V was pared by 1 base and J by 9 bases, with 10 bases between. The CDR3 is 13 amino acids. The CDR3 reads CASSLGMGSEQFF. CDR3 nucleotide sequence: TGTGCCAGCAGTTTAGGTATGGGCAGTGAGCAGTTCTTC.

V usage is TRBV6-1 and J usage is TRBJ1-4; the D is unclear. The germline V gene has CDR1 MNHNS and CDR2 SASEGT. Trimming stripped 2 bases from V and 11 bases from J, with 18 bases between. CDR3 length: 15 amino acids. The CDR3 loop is CASSERGLFGEKLFF. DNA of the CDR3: TGTGCCAGCAGTGAAAGAGGCCTCTTCGGGGAGAAACTGTTTTTT.

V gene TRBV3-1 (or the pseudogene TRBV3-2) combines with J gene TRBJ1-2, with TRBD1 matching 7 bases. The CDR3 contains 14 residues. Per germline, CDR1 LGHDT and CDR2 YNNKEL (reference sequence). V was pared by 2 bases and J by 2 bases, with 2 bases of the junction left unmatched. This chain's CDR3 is CASSQSGQNYGYTF. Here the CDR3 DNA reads TGTGCCAGCAGCCAATCGGGACAGAACTATGGCTACACCTTC.

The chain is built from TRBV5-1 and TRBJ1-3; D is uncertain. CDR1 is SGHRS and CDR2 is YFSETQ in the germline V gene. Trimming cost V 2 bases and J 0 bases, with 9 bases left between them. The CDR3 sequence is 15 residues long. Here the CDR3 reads CASSFESRSGNTIYF. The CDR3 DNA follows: TGCGCCAGCAGCTTCGAGTCTCGCTCTGGAAACACCATATATTTT.

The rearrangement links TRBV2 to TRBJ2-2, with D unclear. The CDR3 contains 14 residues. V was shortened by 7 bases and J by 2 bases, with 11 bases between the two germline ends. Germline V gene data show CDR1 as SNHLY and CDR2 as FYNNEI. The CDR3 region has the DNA TGTGCCAGCAAGGCCAACGCTAACACCGGGGAGCTGTTTTTT. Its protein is CASKANANTGELFF.

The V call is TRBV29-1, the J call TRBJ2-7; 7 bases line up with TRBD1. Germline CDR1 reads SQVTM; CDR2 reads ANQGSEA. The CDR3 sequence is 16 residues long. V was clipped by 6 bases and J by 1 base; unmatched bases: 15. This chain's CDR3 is CSVRGKTGPHSYEQYF. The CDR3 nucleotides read TGCAGCGTCCGGGGAAAGACAGGGCCCCATTCCTACGAGCAGTACTTC.

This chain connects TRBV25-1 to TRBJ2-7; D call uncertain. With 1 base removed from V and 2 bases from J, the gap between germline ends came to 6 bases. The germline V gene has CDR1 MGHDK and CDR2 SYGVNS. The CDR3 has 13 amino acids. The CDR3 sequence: CASSESGPYEQYF. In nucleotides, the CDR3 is TGTGCCAGCAGTGAATCTGGCCCCTACGAGCAGTACTTC.

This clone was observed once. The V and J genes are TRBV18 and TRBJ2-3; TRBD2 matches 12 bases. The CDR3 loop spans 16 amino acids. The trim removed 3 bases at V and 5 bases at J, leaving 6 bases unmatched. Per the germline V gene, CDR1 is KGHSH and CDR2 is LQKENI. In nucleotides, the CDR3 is TGTGCCAGCTCACCCGGACTAGCGGGAAATAAAGATACGCAGTATTTT. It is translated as CASSPGLAGNKDTQYF.